The 20 T cell receptor beta chains reported below all come from one sample, sequenced in a study of blood T cells in healthy people across ages. Alongside a J-beta primer mix, a sample-barcoded 5' primer served in a second PCR lasting roughly 6 to 11 cycles. One entry per CDR3 protein results from TCRdb running MiXCR on the 5' RACE reads. Of approximately 800,000 distinct CDR3 sequences in the sample, 56% are singletons; the top ten hold 20% to 30%. Sequenced: blood. These receptor sequences come from a man in his forties or fifties in good health.

This chain uses TRBV28 with TRBJ1-3, with D possibly matching TRBD1 (5 bases). V lost 8 bases and J 4 bases, leaving 15 bases between the germline ends. CDR1 and CDR2 from the germline V gene are MDHEN and SYDVKM. This CDR3 contains 14 residues. In DNA form, the CDR3 reads TGTGCCAGCGCCGGGGGTCAAATAGGAAACACCATATATTTT. It yields the protein CASAGGQIGNTIYF.

The table lists this clonotype with a few counts. The J gene is TRBJ1-2, the V gene TRBV6-5, with 8 positions matching TRBD1. With V trimmed by 2 bases and J by 4 bases, 9 bases remained unmatched. This CDR3 is built from 16 residues. CDR1 and CDR2 from the germline V gene are MNHEY and SVGAGI. The CDR3 region has the DNA TGTGCCAGCAGTTACCGATCACAGGGGGTGGGCTATGGCTACACCTTC. Its protein product is CASSYRSQGVGYGYTF.

The V call is TRBV29-1, the J call TRBJ1-1; D ambiguous. Germline V gives CDR1 SQVTM, CDR2 ANQGSEA. This CDR3 spans 13 amino acids. Trimming stripped 3 bases from V and 0 bases from J, with 8 bases between. The CDR3 sequence is CSVETRMNTEAFF. The DNA of the CDR3 is TGCAGCGTTGAGACCCGCATGAACACTGAAGCTTTCTTT.

J is TRBJ2-2 and V is TRBV12-3 or TRBV12-4; D not certain. The CDR3 is 14 amino acids. Trimming stripped 5 bases from V and 5 bases from J, with 12 bases between. CDR3 sequence reads: CASSPARRTGELFF. In nucleotides, the CDR3 is TGTGCCAGCAGTCCTGCTAGGCGGACCGGGGAGCTGTTTTTT.

The chain has TRBV5-1 and TRBJ2-5; 10 bases align to TRBD1. Trimming took 4 bases from V and 2 from J; bases not matched to a gene: 8. The CDR3 consists of 16 residues. Germline V gives CDR1 SGHRS, CDR2 YFSETQ. In DNA, the CDR3 is TGCGCCAGCAGCATAAGACAGGGGGCTTTTCAAGAGACCCAGTACTTC. This codes for CASSIRQGAFQETQYF. The full variable domain, completed using reference TRBV5-1 and TRBJ2-5, is KAGVTQTPRYLIKTRGQQVTLSCSPISGHRSVSWYQQTPGQGLQFLFEYFSETQRNKGNFPGRFSGRQFSNSRSEMNVSTLELGDSALYLCASSIRQGAFQETQYFGPGTRLLVL.

This clonotype was found many times. The gene calls are TRBV5-1 and TRBJ2-5; D unresolved. This CDR3 is built from 12 residues. V was cut by 0 bases and J by 5 bases, with 5 bases left in between. Germline V CDR1 and CDR2: SGHRS, YFSETQ. CDR3 loop: CASSLAMETQYF. The CDR3 nucleotides are TGCGCCAGCAGCTTGGCCATGGAGACCCAGTACTTC.

This clonotype was detected a few times. J is TRBJ2-3 and V is TRBV7-2, with D maybe TRBD1 (5 bases). CDR3 length: 15 amino acids. Germline CDR1 reads SGHTA; CDR2 reads FQGNSA. V lost 1 base to trimming and J lost 2 bases, with 10 bases between them. The CDR3 DNA follows: TGTGCCAGCAGCTTAGGGGGCGGAGACACAGATACGCAGTATTTT. This encodes CASSLGGGDTDTQYF.

This sequence joins TRBV27 and TRBJ1-2, with 7 bases identical to TRBD1. With 3 bases clipped from V and 3 bases from J, the junction kept 4 bases outside the gene matches. Germline values: CDR1 MNHEY, CDR2 SMNVEV (reference sequence). The CDR3 sequence is 14 residues long. CDR3 loop: CASSFSGQHYGYTF. The DNA for the CDR3 is TGTGCCAGCAGTTTCTCGGGACAGCACTATGGCTACACCTTC.

This chain connects TRBV20-1 to TRBJ1-4, with TRBD1 identical over 8 bases. Trimming took 1 base from V and 8 from J; bases not matched to a gene: 3. The CDR3 covers 13 residues. Germline V CDR1 and CDR2: DFQATT, SNEGSKA (reference sequence). Here the CDR3 DNA reads TGCAGTGCTAGAGGGACAGGGATCGAAAAACTGTTTTTT. Translation gives CSARGTGIEKLFF.

This clonotype was observed a single time. This rearrangement joins TRBV12-3 or TRBV12-4 to TRBJ2-3, with TRBD2 as a possible D gene (7 bases). The length of the CDR3 is 19 residues. Trimming stripped 5 bases from V and 2 bases from J, with 26 bases between. The CDR3 protein is CASSGTPRGGGRPTDTQYF. In nucleotides, the CDR3 is TGTGCCAGCAGTGGCACCCCCCGGGGAGGGGGAAGACCCACAGATACGCAGTATTTT.

The chain combines TRBV29-1 with TRBJ2-7, with D tentatively TRBD2 (6 bases). This CDR3 is built from 13 residues. The germline gives CDR1 SQVTM, CDR2 ANQGSEA. Between the trimmed V and J ends, which lost 3 bases and 3 bases, there was a span of 12 bases. The CDR3 DNA is TGCAGCGTTGAGGCCCCCGGGGGCTACGAGCAGTACTTC. Amino acid sequence: CSVEAPGGYEQYF.

CDR3: CASSPGTGGIHTEAFF. For the CDR3, the DNA is TGCGCCAGCAGCCCCGGGACAGGGGGAATTCACACTGAAGCTTTCTTT. V and J are TRBV4-1 and TRBJ1-1, with 11 nucleotides matching TRBD1. With 4 bases clipped from V and 3 bases from J, the junction kept 7 bases outside the gene matches. The CDR3 covers 16 residues. CDR1 MGHRA and CDR2 YSYEKL come from the germline V gene.

This chain joins TRBV7-9 and TRBJ2-5; 9 nucleotides agree with TRBD2. This CDR3 spans 15 amino acids. V lost 5 bases to trimming and J lost 4 bases; unmatched junction nucleotides: 8. Per germline, CDR1 SEHNR and CDR2 FQNEAQ (reference sequence). The CDR3 sequence is CASSPRGGSRETQYF. The DNA for the CDR3 is TGTGCCAGCAGCCCGCGGGGGGGGTCCAGAGAGACCCAGTACTTC.

The chain uses TRBV4-1 and TRBJ2-5; 12 bases are shared with TRBD2. The J call is in doubt because the DNA end fits TRBJ2-1 better. Germline V gene lookup returns CDR1 MGHRA and CDR2 YSYEKL. The CDR3 totals 17 residues. CDR3 nucleotide sequence: TGCGCCAGCAGCCAACAACTAGCGGGAGGTCGTCAAGAGACCCAGTTCTTC. Amino acid sequence: CASSQQLAGGRQETQFF.

This chain joins TRBV9 and TRBJ2-5; 8 positions agree with TRBD2. The length of the CDR3 is 16 residues. CDR1 is SGDLS and CDR2 is YYNGEE in the germline V gene. V lost 4 bases to trimming and J lost 5 bases; unmatched junction nucleotides: 13. CDR3 nucleotide sequence: TGTGCCAGCAGCCGAGGGGGACCGGGGGGGTTGGAGACCCAGTACTTC. Translating gives CASSRGGPGGLETQYF.

This clonotype was found once. The V gene is TRBV20-1, the J gene TRBJ1-3; the D gene is possibly TRBD1 (5 bases). CDR1 is DFQATT, CDR2 SNEGSKA, per germline (reference sequence). Between the trimmed V and J ends, which lost 6 bases and 2 bases, there was a span of 11 bases. This CDR3 contains 13 residues. CDR3 DNA sequence: TGCAGTGCCCCTCAAGGGGCTGGAAACACCATATATTTT. This encodes CSAPQGAGNTIYF.

The chain joins TRBV27 to TRBJ2-1; D possibly corresponds to TRBD1 (5 bases). In germline, CDR1 is MNHEY, CDR2 SMNVEV (reference sequence). Trimming pared 2 bases from V and 12 bases from J, leaving 14 bases between. CDR3 size: 13 residues. The CDR3 nucleotides read TGTGCCAGCAGTTTAACCAGGGATGGTGGGCAGTTCTTC. This translates into CASSLTRDGGQFF.

V usage is TRBV6-5 and J usage is TRBJ2-7; a possible D gene is TRBD1 (7 bases). This CDR3 region has 14 residues. Germline CDR1 and CDR2: MNHEY and SVGAGI. V lost 4 bases and J 6 bases, leaving 16 bases between the germline ends. The DNA of the CDR3 is TGTGCCAGCAGTTGGAGGGGGCAAGCGGGCGAGCAGTACTTC. Its translation: CASSWRGQAGEQYF.

The chain couples TRBV28 to TRBJ2-7; 7 bases match TRBD1. J lost 3 bases, V lost 5 bases, and 10 bases had no gene match. Germline CDR1 is MDHEN and CDR2 is SYDVKM. This CDR3 comprises 15 residues. CDR3 protein: CASSPTGYSFYEQYF. CDR3 bases: TGTGCCAGCAGTCCGACAGGGTACAGTTTCTACGAGCAGTACTTC.

The V call is TRBV19, the J call TRBJ2-5, with 8 nucleotides matching TRBD2. The J call may not be correct, given that the DNA end is closer to TRBJ2-7. Per the germline V gene, CDR1 is LNHDA and CDR2 is SQIVND (reference sequence). CDR3 length: 14 residues. The CDR3 reads CASSTPGLVNEQYF. The CDR3, as DNA: TGTGCCAGTAGTACACCGGGACTAGTAAACGAGCAGTACTTC.